The rows below give T cell receptor beta chains drawn from one sample of a study of T cell repertoires in cytomegalovirus infection. TCRdb called the reads again in MiXCR, with one record for every CDR3 protein. In the table there are around 450,000 distinct CDR3 sequences, about 10% of which are singletons. Material: PBMCs. These receptors originate from a human donor in good health (CMV status not recorded). Some clones in this sample may be carry-over from other donors' samples. CDR3s include the opening cysteine and the closing phenylalanine or tryptophan. The D gene is left open where the match is weak. Clone size, where shown, is once, few, many, or a class for clones that have expanded.

D gene,clone size,J gene,V gene,CDR3 protein,CDR3 DNA
-,many,TRBJ2-1,TRBV20-1,CSAREGATYNEQFF,TGCAGTGCTAGAGAGGGGGCGACCTACAATGAGCAGTTCTTC
-,many,TRBJ1-5,TRBV23-1,CASSQAPGTPVRYSNQPQHF,TGCGCCAGCAGTCAAGCCCCCGGGACACCCGTGCGATATAGCAATCAGCCCCAGCATTTT
-,few,TRBJ2-1,TRBV3-1,CASSQTGAGEQFF,TGTGCCAGCAGCCAGACGGGGGCCGGTGAGCAGTTCTTC
-,few,TRBJ1-5,TRBV20-1,CSASRTVNQPQHF,TGCAGTGCTTCCCGGACAGTCAATCAGCCCCAGCATTTT
TRBD1,few,TRBJ2-1,TRBV27,CASTGQGEYNEQFF,TGTGCCAGCACCGGACAGGGAGAATACAATGAGCAGTTCTTC
TRBD1,many,TRBJ1-2,TRBV30,CAWITRRDRASANYGYTF,TGTGCCTGGATCACCCGAAGGGACAGGGCCTCAGCTAACTATGGCTACACCTTC
TRBD2,-,TRBJ2-1,TRBV20-1,CSADPGTSGGHEQFF,TGCAGTGCGGATCCCGGGACTAGCGGTGGCCATGAGCAGTTCTTC
TRBD1,many,TRBJ1-2,TRBV6-5,CASSYSSGTGTMGYTF,TGTGCCAGCAGTTACTCGTCCGGGACAGGGACCATGGGCTACACCTTC
-,many,TRBJ2-2,TRBV28,CASSLSSNTGELFF,TGTGCCAGCAGTTTGAGTTCGAACACCGGGGAGCTGTTTTTT
-,-,TRBJ2-5,TRBV3-1,CASSSRPAGETQYF,TGTGCCAGCAGCTCACGACCCGCAGGAGAGACCCAGTACTTC
-,many,TRBJ1-2,TRBV7-2,CASSLRGLENYGYTF,TGTGCCAGCAGCTTACGGGGGTTAGAAAACTATGGCTACACCTTC
-,many,TRBJ1-4,TRBV28,CASEVPKGTGRGNEKLFF,TGTGCCAGTGAAGTCCCAAAGGGGACGGGAAGGGGTAATGAAAAACTGTTTTTT
TRBD1,-,TRBJ1-1,TRBV18,CASSPEYLSTGMNTEAFF,TGTGCCAGCTCACCGGAATATTTATCGACAGGGATGAACACTGAAGCTTTCTTT
-,few,TRBJ2-2,TRBV29-1,CSVSRSNTGELFF,TGCAGCGTGAGTCGGTCGAACACCGGGGAGCTGTTTTTT
-,few,TRBJ1-6,TRBV7-9,CAIALGPNSPLHF,TGTGCCATCGCCCTTGGTCCGAATTCACCCCTCCACTTT
-,many,TRBJ2-4,TRBV7-2,CASSALFPRNIQYF,TGTGCCAGCAGCGCCCTCTTTCCGAGGAACATTCAGTACTTC
-,few,TRBJ2-1,TRBV28,CASSPGGRSENEQFF,TGTGCCAGCAGTCCAGGAGGGCGCAGCGAGAATGAGCAGTTCTTC
TRBD1,few,TRBJ1-2,TRBV6-1,CASSEPRQGRYYTF,TGTGCCAGCAGTGAACCTCGACAGGGGCGATACTACACCTTC
TRBD1,many,TRBJ2-7,TRBV12-3/TRBV12-4,CASSLAEGQGGEQYF,TGTGCCAGCAGTTTAGCGGAGGGACAGGGAGGCGAGCAGTACTTC
TRBD1,many,TRBJ2-1,TRBV24-1,CATSDPTGAPNNEQFF,TGTGCCACCAGTGACCCGACAGGGGCCCCGAACAATGAGCAGTTCTTC
-,-,TRBJ2-7,TRBV5-6,CASSPGLGGQYF,TGTGCCAGCAGCCCTGGTCTAGGAGGGCAGTACTTC
-,many,TRBJ1-2,TRBV28,CASSPPLGGRSYGYTF,TGTGCCAGCAGTCCCCCCTTGGGGGGGCGATCCTATGGCTACACCTTC
-,many,TRBJ2-3,TRBV18,CASSPPDRPNTDTQYF,TGTGCCAGCTCACCACCGGACAGACCTAACACAGATACGCAGTATTTT
TRBD2,many,TRBJ2-1,TRBV7-8,CASSHGASGGAGRYNEQFF,TGTGCCAGCAGCCACGGGGCCAGCGGGGGGGCCGGTCGCTACAATGAGCAGTTCTTC
TRBD2,many,TRBJ2-3,TRBV7-3,CASSSSGGSTDTQYF,TGTGCCAGCAGCTCTAGCGGGGGGAGCACAGATACGCAGTATTTT
-,-,TRBJ2-1,TRBV3-1,CASSQVASLQFF,TGTGCCAGCAGCCAAGTCGCGAGCCTACAGTTCTTC
-,many,TRBJ1-2,TRBV12-3/TRBV12-4,CASSLGAAYPYGYTF,TGTGCCAGCAGTTTGGGGGCAGCATATCCCTATGGCTACACCTTC
-,many,TRBJ2-7,TRBV4-1,CASSQSRSGSTYEQYF,TGCGCCAGCAGCCAAAGTCGCTCCGGGAGCACCTACGAGCAGTACTTC
TRBD2,many,TRBJ2-3,TRBV28,CASSSPGGDSTDTQYF,TGTGCCAGCAGTTCACCGGGGGGGGATAGCACAGATACGCAGTATTTT
-,-,TRBJ2-7,TRBV20-1,CSARDSQGYEQYF,TGCAGTGCTAGAGATAGTCAGGGCTACGAGCAGTACTTC
TRBD1,-,TRBJ1-2,TRBV29-1,CSAQGTANYGYTF,TGCAGCGCCCAAGGGACAGCTAACTATGGCTACACCTTC
-,few,TRBJ1-4,TRBV2,CASQSQEGEKLFF,TGTGCCAGCCAGTCCCAGGAGGGTGAAAAACTGTTTTTT
-,many,TRBJ2-7,TRBV20-1,CSARDGRQDAYEQYF,TGCAGTGCTAGAGATGGGAGACAGGACGCCTACGAGCAGTACTTC
-,few,TRBJ2-7,TRBV28,CASKPQGLRDRFYEQYF,TGTGCCAGCAAGCCTCAGGGTTTACGTGATCGATTTTACGAGCAGTACTTC
-,many,TRBJ1-2,TRBV27,CASRVGGYGYTF,TGTGCCAGCAGGGTCGGGGGCTATGGCTACACCTTC
TRBD1,many,TRBJ2-3,TRBV5-1,CASSLGLTGGADTQYF,TGCGCCAGCAGCTTGGGTCTGACAGGGGGGGCAGATACGCAGTATTTT
-,many,TRBJ1-1,TRBV6-2/TRBV6-3,CASSRIEGGNTEAFF,TGTGCCAGCAGTCGCATCGAGGGGGGGAACACTGAAGCTTTCTTT
TRBD1,few,TRBJ2-7,TRBV23-1,CASSQADRANEQYF,TGCGCCAGCAGTCAAGCGGACAGGGCCAACGAGCAGTACTTC
TRBD2,-,TRBJ2-7,TRBV7-3,CASSLYASGRPEQYF,TGTGCCAGCAGCTTATATGCTAGCGGGAGACCCGAGCAGTACTTC
-,many,TRBJ1-1,TRBV6-5,CASRQARGLGQTNTEAFF,TGTGCCAGCAGACAAGCCAGGGGTCTCGGACAGACTAACACTGAAGCTTTCTTT
-,-,TRBJ2-2,TRBV20-1,CSARSAGTTGELFF,TGCAGTGCTCGATCAGCAGGCACTACCGGGGAGCTGTTTTTT
-,many,TRBJ1-5,TRBV12-3/TRBV12-4,CASSLSAGWDQPQHF,TGTGCCAGCAGTTTATCAGCAGGGTGGGACCAGCCCCAGCATTTT
TRBD2,-,TRBJ2-5,TRBV29-1,CSVEGLAGGEETQYF,TGCAGCGTTGAAGGCCTAGCGGGGGGGGAAGAGACCCAGTACTTC
-,-,TRBJ2-7,TRBV29-1,CSVEDSRSYEQYF,TGCAGCGTAGAGGACAGCCGATCCTACGAGCAGTACTTC
-,many,TRBJ2-3,TRBV6-5,CASSYGPRRRGTDTQYF,TGTGCCAGCAGTTACGGCCCGCGTCGAAGGGGGACAGATACGCAGTATTTT
-,many,TRBJ2-5,TRBV20-1,CSASLRGETQYF,TGCAGTGCTAGCCTCAGAGGGGAGACCCAGTACTTC
TRBD1,-,TRBJ1-1,TRBV18,CASSPGQGMDTEAFF,TGTGCCAGCTCACCGGGACAGGGTATGGACACTGAAGCTTTCTTT
TRBD2,many,TRBJ2-2,TRBV5-6,CASSLGSGMAGELFF,TGTGCCAGCAGCTTGGGCAGCGGGATGGCCGGGGAGCTGTTTTTT
-,-,TRBJ2-3,TRBV9,CASSPTWGRERADTQYF,TGTGCCAGCAGCCCGACGTGGGGCAGGGAACGGGCAGATACGCAGTATTTT
-,many,TRBJ1-1,TRBV7-2,CASSLEALRQAEAFF,TGTGCCAGCAGCTTAGAGGCCTTACGGCAGGCTGAAGCTTTCTTT
TRBD1,many,TRBJ1-5,TRBV7-9,CASSPQGGLGNQPQHF,TGTGCCAGCAGCCCCCAGGGGGGGCTGGGCAATCAGCCCCAGCATTTT
-,many,TRBJ1-2,TRBV9,CASSVAERGYTF,TGTGCCAGCAGCGTAGCGGAGCGAGGCTACACCTTC
-,many,TRBJ2-3,TRBV28,CASSFGGADTQYF,TGTGCCAGCAGCTTCGGGGGCGCGGATACGCAGTATTTT